The source of this T cell receptor beta chain is a study of blood T cell repertoires in COVID-19. V lost 6 bases, J lost 5 bases, and 11 bases lay in between. This CDR3 contains 11 residues. CDR1 DFQATT and CDR2 SNEGSKA come from the germline V gene (reference sequence). Libraries were prepared by immunoSEQ multiplex PCR; TCRdb keeps only in-frame clonotypes and omits some of them. The sample yields tens of thousands of clones, around 79% seen once. This receptor was taken from a man in his fifties with acute or convalescent COVID-19. The sequencing input was peripheral blood. The chain joins TRBV20-1 to TRBJ2-7; D gene ambiguous. The CDR3 loop is CSAQEVHEQYF. The CDR3 bases are TGCAGTGCCCAAGAGGTCCACGAGCAGTACTTC.